This passage covers 27 T cell receptor beta chains from one sample sequenced in a study of blood T cell repertoires in COVID-19 (dated by TCRdb to 2020 to 2022). The library was built by means of the immunoSEQ multiplex PCR assay. This is the immuneACCESS table as TCRdb keeps it, with only in-frame sequences that have V and J called. A part of the clones is gone; compared with another copy, unresolved V genes explain less than half, and the rest is unexplained. This sample gives nearly 110,000 clones in total; around 89% of them show up just once. Together, the top ten hold around 6.5% of the sample. Material for sequencing was peripheral blood. The receptors derive from a man aged 45-65 years with active or convalescent COVID-19.

The chain combines TRBV10-1 with TRBJ2-1, with 9 bases identical to TRBD2. Germline V CDR1 and CDR2: WNHNN, SYGVQD (reference sequence). The CDR3 consists of 17 residues. The V segment lost 3 bases and the J segment 5 bases; nucleotides outside the gene matches: 11. The DNA of the CDR3 is TGCGCCAGCAGTGAACACACTAGCGGGCCCCGCAACAATGAGCAGTTCTTC. This codes for CASSEHTSGPRNNEQFF.

The chain uses TRBV27 and TRBJ2-2, with D tentatively TRBD2 (5 bases). This CDR3 comprises 16 residues. With 1 base removed from V and 2 bases from J, the gap between germline ends came to 11 bases. Germline V lookup: CDR1 MNHEY, CDR2 SMNVEV (reference sequence). The CDR3 sequence: CASSLWESINTGELFF. The CDR3 region has the DNA TGTGCCAGCAGTTTATGGGAGAGCATTAACACCGGGGAGCTGTTTTTT.

This chain connects TRBV15 to TRBJ1-4, with a weak D call TRBD1 (6 bases). Germline values: CDR1 LNHNV, CDR2 YYDKDF (reference sequence). This CDR3 comprises 14 residues. With 3 bases removed from V and 7 bases from J, the gap between germline ends came to 12 bases. This CDR3 reads CATSRHRETEKLFF. The CDR3 bases are TGTGCCACCAGCAGGCACAGGGAGACTGAAAAACTGTTTTTT.

This chain joins TRBV2 and TRBJ2-7; perhaps TRBD2 as D (9 bases). V lost 7 bases, J lost 5 bases, and 27 bases lay in between. The CDR3 loop spans 17 amino acids. CDR1 and CDR2 (germline): SNHLY, FYNNEI. The CDR3 loop is CASTRTGSGGRVNEQYF. Here the CDR3 DNA reads TGTGCCAGCACCCGGACAGGGAGTGGCGGGAGGGTGAACGAGCAGTACTTC.

This chain links TRBV9 with TRBJ2-5; D is perhaps TRBD2 (5 bases). The V gene lost 1 base and the J gene lost 2 bases, with 12 bases spanning the gap. CDR1 and CDR2 (germline): SGDLS, YYNGEE. The CDR3 sequence is 15 residues long. CDR3 sequence reads: CASSVIAGPQETQYF. The CDR3 DNA reads as TGTGCCAGCAGCGTAATCGCGGGCCCGCAAGAGACCCAGTACTTC. The whole variable domain, remainder taken from reference TRBV9 and TRBJ2-5, is DSGVTQTPKHLITATGQRVTLRCSPRSGDLSVYWYQQSLDQGLQFLIQYYNGEERAKGNILERFSAQQFPDLHSELNLSSLELGDSALYFCASSVIAGPQETQYFGPGTRLLVL.

The chain joins TRBV7-9 to TRBJ2-3, with D tentatively TRBD2 (6 bases). This CDR3 spans 14 amino acids. V lost 1 base and J lost 7, with 12 bases in between. Germline V gene sequence: CDR1 SEHNR, CDR2 FQNEAQ (reference sequence). In DNA, the CDR3 is TGTGCCAGCAGCTTAGGGGCCGGGGGAAATACGCAGTATTTT. Protein product: CASSLGAGGNTQYF.

The genes are TRBV11-3 and TRBJ2-5; 7 bases match TRBD2. V was pared by 3 bases and J by 2 bases, with 3 bases of the junction left unmatched. CDR3 length: 14 residues. Per germline, CDR1 SGHNT and CDR2 YENEEA. The CDR3 DNA is TGTGCCAGCAGCTTGAGCGGGAATCAAGAGACCCAGTACTTC. This encodes CASSLSGNQETQYF.

The chain is built from TRBV11-3 and TRBJ2-3; 11 bases are shared with TRBD2. Germline CDR1 and CDR2: SGHNT and YENEEA. The CDR3 runs 15 residues. V trimming: 3 bases; J trimming: 4 bases; junction bases outside the gene matches: 3. As DNA, the CDR3 is TGTGCCAGCAGCTTTAGCGGGAGGGCCGCAGATACGCAGTATTTT. As protein: CASSFSGRAADTQYF.

The V gene is TRBV7-2, the J gene TRBJ1-1; tentatively, D is TRBD1 (6 bases). The V end lost 2 bases, the J end lost 6 bases, and 16 bases lay between the germline ends. The CDR3 covers 15 residues. Germline assignment: CDR1 SGHTA and CDR2 FQGNSA. The CDR3 reads CASSLYGRPGAEAFF. CDR3 bases: TGTGCCAGCAGCTTATACGGCAGACCAGGGGCTGAAGCTTTCTTT. The whole variable domain, remainder taken from reference TRBV7-2 and TRBJ1-1, is GAGVSQSPSNKVTEKGKDVELRCDPISGHTALYWYRQSLGQGLEFLIYFQGNSAPDKSGLPSDRFSAERTGGSVSTLTIQRTQQEDSAVYLCASSLYGRPGAEAFFGQGTRLTVV.

The chain recombines TRBV5-1 with TRBJ1-4; 9 nucleotides align to TRBD1. V gave up 6 bases and J gave up 5 bases; unmatched junction bases: 5. The CDR3 covers 14 residues. The germline gives CDR1 SGHRS, CDR2 YFSETQ. The CDR3 region is CASTTGQGNEKLFF. For the CDR3, the DNA is TGCGCCAGCACAACGGGACAGGGAAATGAAAAACTGTTTTTT. Filled out from reference TRBV5-1 and TRBJ1-4, the complete variable domain reads KAGVTQTPRYLIKTRGQQVTLSCSPISGHRSVSWYQQTPGQGLQFLFEYFSETQRNKGNFPGRFSGRQFSNSRSEMNVSTLELGDSALYLCASTTGQGNEKLFFGSGTQLSVL.

Regarding this clone: This same CDR3 is encoded by further DNA sequences in the sample. This chain uses TRBV7-9 with TRBJ1-1; D is possibly TRBD1 (5 bases). V was shortened by 1 base and J by 3 bases, with 9 bases between the two germline ends. The CDR3 contains 14 residues. Germline V gives CDR1 SEHNR, CDR2 FQNEAQ (reference sequence). Written as DNA, the CDR3 is TGTGCCAGCAGCTTAGTCGGGGGTGACACTGAAGCTTTCTTT. The encoded protein is CASSLVGGDTEAFF.

This clone was seen a few times. The CDR3 coding sequence is TGTGCCAGCAGCTCAGACATGAACACTGAAGCTTTCTTT. Translated: CASSSDMNTEAFF. The V gene is TRBV7-2, the J gene TRBJ1-1; the D is unclear. The CDR3 extends over 13 amino acids. Germline V lookup: CDR1 SGHTA, CDR2 FQGNSA. The V and J ends lost 4 bases and 0 bases respectively, with 6 bases between them.

CDR3 nucleotide sequence: TGTGCCACCCGGACAGGGGGCTATGGCTACACCTTC. This encodes CATRTGGYGYTF. The chain has TRBV10-3 and TRBJ1-2; 10 positions agree with TRBD1. V shed 10 bases and J 4 bases; nucleotides not matched to a gene: 3. CDR1 is ENHRY, CDR2 SYGVKD, per germline. The CDR3 consists of 12 residues.

The J gene is TRBJ2-1, the V gene TRBV4-3; 11 nucleotides line up with TRBD2. Trimming cost V 3 bases and J 2 bases; bases outside gene matches: 6. The germline gives CDR1 LGHNA, CDR2 YSLEER. CDR3 length: 17 amino acids. This CDR3 reads CASSQDPGLAAYNEQFF. DNA of the CDR3: TGCGCCAGCAGCCAGGACCCGGGACTAGCGGCCTACAATGAGCAGTTCTTC.

The rearrangement joins TRBV19 to TRBJ1-1; D gene uncertain. This CDR3 is built from 14 residues. Germline V gene lookup returns CDR1 LNHDA and CDR2 SQIVND (reference sequence). Trimming stripped 7 bases from V and 6 bases from J, with 18 bases between. This chain's CDR3 is CASTGMGFGSEAFF. For the CDR3, the DNA is TGTGCCAGTACCGGGATGGGGTTCGGGTCTGAAGCTTTCTTT.

The rearrangement uses TRBV28 and TRBJ1-1, with 8 bases matching TRBD1. The germline CDR1 and CDR2 sequences are MDHEN and SYDVKM. V lost 3 bases, J lost 11 bases, and 8 bases stayed unmatched. This CDR3 region has 13 residues. The CDR3 spells CASSFVGQGYAFF. DNA of the CDR3: TGTGCCAGCAGTTTCGTTGGACAGGGCTATGCTTTCTTT.

CDR3 sequence (DNA): TGTGCCAGCTCACCAATACTCACAGATACGCAGTATTTT. It is translated as CASSPILTDTQYF. The chain combines TRBV18 with TRBJ2-3; D not resolved. There are 13 residues in the CDR3. Germline CDR1 and CDR2: KGHSH and LQKENI. The ends were cut back, 2 bases at V and 2 bases at J, with 5 bases in the middle.

The rearrangement joins TRBV7-4 to TRBJ1-1; 8 bases fit TRBD1. V lost 3 bases and J lost 6; bases outside the gene matches: 12. The CDR3 runs to 16 residues. Germline V gives CDR1 SGHVT, CDR2 SQSDAQ. The chain's CDR3 is CASSLEPGQVGSEAFF. DNA for the CDR3: TGTGCCAGCAGCTTGGAGCCGGGACAGGTAGGATCTGAAGCTTTCTTT.

This clone was seen a handful of times. V is TRBV4-1 and J is TRBJ1-5, with D hard to call. CDR1 MGHRA and CDR2 YSYEKL come from the germline V gene. The CDR3 has 16 amino acids. V was cut by 0 bases and J by 6 bases, with 15 bases left in between. CDR3 coding DNA: TGCGCCAGCAGCCAAGATCGGGCCCGCGAGGGTCAGCCCCAGCATTTT. Protein sequence: CASSQDRAREGQPQHF.

The chain combines TRBV27 with TRBJ2-1, with 7 bases fitting TRBD1. The CDR3 has 13 residues. The germline CDR1 and CDR2 sequences are MNHEY and SMNVEV (reference sequence). J lost 5 bases, V lost 4 bases, and 2 bases had no gene match. The CDR3 sequence: CASSWDRNNEQFF. CDR3 nucleotide sequence: TGTGCCAGCAGTTGGGACAGAAACAATGAGCAGTTCTTC.

This chain uses TRBV18 with TRBJ2-5; D not certain. This CDR3 contains 14 residues. Germline V gene lookup returns CDR1 KGHSH and CDR2 LQKENI. V lost 2 bases, J lost 1 base, and 8 bases lay in between. DNA of the CDR3: TGTGCCAGCTCACCAGAGGTCAGCCAAGAGACCCAGTACTTC. This gives the protein CASSPEVSQETQYF.

Only one count was recorded for this clone. The chain has TRBV7-9 and TRBJ2-2, with TRBD2 matching over 10 bases. This CDR3 region has 17 residues. Per the germline V gene, CDR1 is SEHNR and CDR2 is FQNEAQ (reference sequence). Unmatched junction bases numbered 6, after V lost 1 base and J lost 4 bases. CDR3 residues: CASSLGLAGVTTGELFF. The CDR3 bases are TGTGCCAGCAGCTTAGGTCTAGCGGGAGTCACCACCGGGGAGCTGTTTTTT.

The rearrangement links TRBV30 to TRBJ2-1, with TRBD2 as a possible D gene (5 bases). V shed 1 base and J shed 2 bases, with 12 bases lying between them. Germline V CDR1 and CDR2: GTSNPN, SVGIG (reference sequence). CDR3 length equals 15 residues. CDR3 amino acids: CAWSGSSRTYNEQFF. CDR3 bases: TGTGCCTGGAGTGGATCTAGCCGAACCTACAATGAGCAGTTCTTC. Full variable domain (remainder filled in from reference TRBV30 and TRBJ2-1): SQTIHQWPATLVQPVGSPLSLECTVEGTSNPNLYWYRQAAGRGLQLLFYSVGIGQISSEVPQNLSASRPQDRQFILSSKKLLLSDSGFYLCAWSGSSRTYNEQFFGPGTRLTVL.

The chain employs TRBV5-1 and TRBJ2-1; 8 positions agree with TRBD1. The V gene end was trimmed by 2 bases and the J gene end by 4 bases; junction bases not matched to a gene: 11. This CDR3 has 17 amino acids. Germline-derived CDR1 and CDR2 are SGHRS and YFSETQ. CDR3 DNA sequence: TGCGCCAGCAGCTTCACAGCCGGGACAGGTCTTTACAATGAGCAGTTCTTC. This encodes CASSFTAGTGLYNEQFF.

The chain carries TRBV2 and TRBJ1-2; D gene unclear. This CDR3 has 13 amino acids. V was pared by 3 bases and J by 3 bases, with 8 bases between. Germline CDR1 and CDR2: SNHLY and FYNNEI. Written as DNA, the CDR3 is TGTGCCAGCAGTGACCAATCGGACTATGGCTACACCTTC. This codes for CASSDQSDYGYTF.

This chain links TRBV7-2 with TRBJ1-2; D is possibly TRBD1 (5 bases). CDR3 length equals 13 residues. Germline CDR1 SGHTA, CDR2 FQGNSA. The V and J ends lost 1 base and 4 bases respectively, with 7 bases between them. The DNA of the CDR3 is TGTGCCAGCAGCTTAGGTCAGGGCTATGGCTACACCTTC. Its translation: CASSLGQGYGYTF.

This CDR3 is CASSVGLAENTGELFF. The CDR3 bases are TGTGCCAGCAGCGTAGGGCTAGCGGAGAACACCGGGGAGCTGTTTTTT. The rearrangement links TRBV9 to TRBJ2-2; the match to TRBD2 covers 7 bases. V was pared by 0 bases and J by 1 base, with 3 bases of the junction left unmatched. The CDR3 length is 16 residues. Germline CDR1 reads SGDLS; CDR2 reads YYNGEE.